This T cell receptor (beta chain) derives from a study of vaccination and CD4 T cells after COVID-19. The CDR3 loop spans 14 amino acids. Losses at the gene ends were 6 bases for V and 1 base for J; bases not matched to a gene: 4. In regard to this clonotype: The antigen is undetermined.

As to treatment: 10-day PBMC culture with coronavirus spike peptide pools or control peptides (ViraFEST assay). Once obtained from cultured CD4+ T cells, the DNA was sequenced using the Oncomine TCR Beta short-read assay. TCRdb ran MiXCR on the PCR reads and lists one entry per CDR3 protein. This sample has some 14,000 distinct CDR3 sequences, with under 50% found just once. The sequence was collected from a human donor who had recovered from COVID-19. This chain links TRBV12-3 or TRBV12-4 with TRBJ2-7, with 9 bases fitting TRBD1. The sample consisted of CD4+ T cells from blood, cultured in vitro. CDR3 loop: CASRQGAGSYEQYF. CDR3 DNA: TGTGCCAGCAGACAGGGGGCTGGTTCCTACGAGCAGTACTTC.